The clone carrying this T cell receptor (beta chain) was picked up a small number of times. The germline V gene encodes CDR1 MGHRA and CDR2 YSYEKL. The CDR3 is 15 amino acids. Deletions cut 3 bases from V and 6 bases from J, with 14 bases between. The sample belongs to a study of blood T cell repertoires in COVID-19. About the research overall: Acute and convalescent COVID-19 specimens originated in the United States, Italy and Spain.

Libraries were prepared by immunoSEQ multiplex PCR; TCRdb keeps only in-frame clonotypes and omits some of them. The sample comprises under 200,000 clones, about 80% of which are singletons, and less than 9.5% rests with the top ten. The sequence was collected from a man aged 55 to 70 with acute or convalescent COVID-19. The source material was peripheral blood. V gene TRBV4-1 combines with J gene TRBJ2-2; D call uncertain. The CDR3 spells CASSQPTRFPGELFF. CDR3 DNA sequence: TGCGCCAGCAGCCAGCCTACCCGGTTCCCCGGGGAGCTGTTTTTT.